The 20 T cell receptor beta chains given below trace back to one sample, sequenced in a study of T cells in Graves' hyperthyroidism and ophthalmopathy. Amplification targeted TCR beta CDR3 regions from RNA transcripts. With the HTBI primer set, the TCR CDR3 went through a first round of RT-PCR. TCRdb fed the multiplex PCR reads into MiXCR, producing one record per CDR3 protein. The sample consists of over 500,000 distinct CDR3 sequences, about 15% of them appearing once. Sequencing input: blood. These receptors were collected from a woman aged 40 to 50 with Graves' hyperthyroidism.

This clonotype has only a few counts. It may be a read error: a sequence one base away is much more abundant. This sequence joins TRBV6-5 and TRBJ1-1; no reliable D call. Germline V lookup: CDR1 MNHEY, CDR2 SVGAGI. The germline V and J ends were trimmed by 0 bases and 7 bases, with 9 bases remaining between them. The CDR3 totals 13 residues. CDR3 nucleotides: TGTGCCAGCAGTTACTCGAAACGAAATGAAGCTTTCTTT. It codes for CASSYSKRNEAFF.

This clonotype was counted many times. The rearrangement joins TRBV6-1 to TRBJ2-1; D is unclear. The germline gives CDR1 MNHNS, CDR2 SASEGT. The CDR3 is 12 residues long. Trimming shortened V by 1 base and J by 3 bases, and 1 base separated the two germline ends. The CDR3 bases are TGTGCCAGCAGTGAAGGCTACAATGAGCAGTTCTTC. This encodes CASSEGYNEQFF.

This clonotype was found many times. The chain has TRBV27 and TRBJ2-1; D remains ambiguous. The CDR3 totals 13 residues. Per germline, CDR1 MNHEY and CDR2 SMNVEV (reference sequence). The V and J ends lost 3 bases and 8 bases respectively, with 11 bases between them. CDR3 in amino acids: CASSFSGPYEQFF. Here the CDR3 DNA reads TGTGCCAGCAGTTTTTCGGGCCCATATGAGCAGTTCTTC.

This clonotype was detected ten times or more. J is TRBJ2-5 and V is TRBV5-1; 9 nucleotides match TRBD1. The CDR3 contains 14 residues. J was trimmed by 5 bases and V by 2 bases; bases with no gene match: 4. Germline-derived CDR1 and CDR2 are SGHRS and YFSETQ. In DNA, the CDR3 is TGCGCCAGCAGCTTTACAGGGGGCGATGAGACCCAGTACTTC. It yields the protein CASSFTGGDETQYF.

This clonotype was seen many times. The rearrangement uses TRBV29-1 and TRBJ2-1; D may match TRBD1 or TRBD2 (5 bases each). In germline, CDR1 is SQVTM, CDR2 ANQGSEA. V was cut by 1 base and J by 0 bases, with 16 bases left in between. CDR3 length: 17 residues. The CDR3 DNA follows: TGCAGCGTTGAAGGCCGGGGCGGCGGAACCTCCTACAATGAGCAGTTCTTC. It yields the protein CSVEGRGGGTSYNEQFF.

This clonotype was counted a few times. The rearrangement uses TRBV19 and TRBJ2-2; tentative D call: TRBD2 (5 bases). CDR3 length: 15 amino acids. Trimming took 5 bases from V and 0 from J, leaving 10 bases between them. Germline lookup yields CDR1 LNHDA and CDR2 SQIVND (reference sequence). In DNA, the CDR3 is TGTGCCAGTAGTCGGGGAAGTACGAACACCGGGGAGCTGTTTTTT. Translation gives CASSRGSTNTGELFF.

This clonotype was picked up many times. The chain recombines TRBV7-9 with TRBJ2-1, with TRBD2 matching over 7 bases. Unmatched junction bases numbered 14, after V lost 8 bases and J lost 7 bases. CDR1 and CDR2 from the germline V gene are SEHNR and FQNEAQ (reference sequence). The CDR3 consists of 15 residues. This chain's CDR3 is CASPRDGGRTNEQFF. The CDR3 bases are TGTGCCAGCCCCCGTGATGGCGGGAGAACTAATGAGCAGTTCTTC.

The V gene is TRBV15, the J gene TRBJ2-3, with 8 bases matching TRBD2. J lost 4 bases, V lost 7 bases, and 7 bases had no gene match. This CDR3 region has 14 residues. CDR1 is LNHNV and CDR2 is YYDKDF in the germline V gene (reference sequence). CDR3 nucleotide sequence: TGTGCCACCAAGGTGCGGGAGGACTCAGATACGCAGTATTTT. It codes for CATKVREDSDTQYF.

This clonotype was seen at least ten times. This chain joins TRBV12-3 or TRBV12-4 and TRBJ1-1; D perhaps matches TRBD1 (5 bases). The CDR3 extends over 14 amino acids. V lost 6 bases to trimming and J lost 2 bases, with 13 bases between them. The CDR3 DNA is TGTGCCAGCAGCCCAATGGGGGTTAACACTGAAGCTTTCTTT. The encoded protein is CASSPMGVNTEAFF.

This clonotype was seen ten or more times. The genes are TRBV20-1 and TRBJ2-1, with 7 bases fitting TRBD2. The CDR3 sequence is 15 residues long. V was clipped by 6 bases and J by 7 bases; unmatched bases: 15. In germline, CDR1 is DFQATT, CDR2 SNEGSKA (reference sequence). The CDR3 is CSARDPGLRVNEQFF. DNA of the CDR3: TGCAGTGCAAGGGATCCGGGACTAAGGGTAAATGAGCAGTTCTTC.

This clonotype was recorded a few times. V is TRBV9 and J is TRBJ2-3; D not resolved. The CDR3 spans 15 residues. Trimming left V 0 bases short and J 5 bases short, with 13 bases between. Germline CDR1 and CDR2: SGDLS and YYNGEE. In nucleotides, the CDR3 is TGTGCCAGCAGCGTAGAGGACCGAGGCGTAGATACGCAGTATTTT. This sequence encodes CASSVEDRGVDTQYF.

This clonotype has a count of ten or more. CDR3 DNA sequence: TGTGCCAGGGTCGGACAGTTGAACACTGAAGCTTTCTTT. This translates into CARVGQLNTEAFF. The V call is TRBV6-8, the J call TRBJ1-1; D might be TRBD1 (6 bases). From germline, CDR1 is MNHGY and CDR2 SAAAGT. The CDR3 sequence is 13 residues long. Between the trimmed V and J ends, which lost 9 bases and 0 bases, there was a span of 11 bases.

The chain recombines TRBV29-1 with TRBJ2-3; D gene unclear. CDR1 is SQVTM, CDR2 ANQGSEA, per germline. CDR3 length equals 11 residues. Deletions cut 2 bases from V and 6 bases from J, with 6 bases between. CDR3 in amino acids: CSVEMPDTQYF. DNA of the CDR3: TGCAGCGTTGAAATGCCGGATACGCAGTATTTT.

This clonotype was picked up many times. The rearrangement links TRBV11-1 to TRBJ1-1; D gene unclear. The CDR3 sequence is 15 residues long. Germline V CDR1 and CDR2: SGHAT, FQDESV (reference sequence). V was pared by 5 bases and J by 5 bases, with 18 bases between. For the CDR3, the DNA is TGTGCCAGCAGCGCAACAAGGGAGGGCTTGACTGAAGCTTTCTTT. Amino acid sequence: CASSATREGLTEAFF.

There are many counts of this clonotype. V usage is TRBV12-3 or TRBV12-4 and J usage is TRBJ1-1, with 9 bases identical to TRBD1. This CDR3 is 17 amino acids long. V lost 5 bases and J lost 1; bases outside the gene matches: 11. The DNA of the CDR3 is TGTGCCAGCAGTGGGTCCCGGGACAGGGCCGAGAACACTGAAGCTTTCTTT. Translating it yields CASSGSRDRAENTEAFF.

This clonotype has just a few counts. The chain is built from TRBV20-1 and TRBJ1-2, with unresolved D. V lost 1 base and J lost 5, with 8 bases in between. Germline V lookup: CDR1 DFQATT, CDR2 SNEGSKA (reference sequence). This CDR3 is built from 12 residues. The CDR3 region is CSARGEGYGYTF. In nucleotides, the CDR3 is TGCAGTGCTAGAGGGGAAGGGTATGGCTACACCTTC.

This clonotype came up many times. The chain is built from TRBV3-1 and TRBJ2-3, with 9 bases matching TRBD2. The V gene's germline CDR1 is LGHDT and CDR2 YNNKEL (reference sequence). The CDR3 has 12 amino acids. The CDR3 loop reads CAAGGIADTQYF. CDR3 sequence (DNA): TGTGCAGCGGGAGGTATCGCAGATACGCAGTATTTT.

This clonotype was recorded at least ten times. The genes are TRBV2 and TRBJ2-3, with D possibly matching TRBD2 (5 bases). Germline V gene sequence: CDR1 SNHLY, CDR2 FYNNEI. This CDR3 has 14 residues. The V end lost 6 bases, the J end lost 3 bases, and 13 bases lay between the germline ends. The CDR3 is CASSLGEGTDTQYF. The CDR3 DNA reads TGTGCCAGCAGCCTGGGTGAGGGTACAGATACGCAGTATTTT. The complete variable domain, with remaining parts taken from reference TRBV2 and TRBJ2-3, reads EPEVTQTPSHQVTQMGQEVILRCVPISNHLYFYWYRQILGQKVEFLVSFYNNEISEKSEIFDDQFSVERPDGSNFTLKIRSTKLEDSAMYFCASSLGEGTDTQYFGPGTRLTVL.

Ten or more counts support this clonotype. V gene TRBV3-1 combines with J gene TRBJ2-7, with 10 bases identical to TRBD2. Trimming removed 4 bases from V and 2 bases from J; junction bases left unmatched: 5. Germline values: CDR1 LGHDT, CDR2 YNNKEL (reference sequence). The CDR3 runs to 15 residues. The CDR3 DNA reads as TGTGCCAGCAGCCGGACAGCGGGAGGGCCCTACGAGCAGTACTTC. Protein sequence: CASSRTAGGPYEQYF.

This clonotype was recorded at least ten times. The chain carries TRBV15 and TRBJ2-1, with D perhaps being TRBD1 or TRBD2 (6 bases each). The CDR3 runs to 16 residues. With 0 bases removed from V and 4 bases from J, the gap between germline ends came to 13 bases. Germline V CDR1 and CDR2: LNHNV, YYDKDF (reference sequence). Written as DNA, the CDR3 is TGTGCCACCAGCAGAGATAGGGGGGTAGGATACAATGAGCAGTTCTTC. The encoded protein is CATSRDRGVGYNEQFF.